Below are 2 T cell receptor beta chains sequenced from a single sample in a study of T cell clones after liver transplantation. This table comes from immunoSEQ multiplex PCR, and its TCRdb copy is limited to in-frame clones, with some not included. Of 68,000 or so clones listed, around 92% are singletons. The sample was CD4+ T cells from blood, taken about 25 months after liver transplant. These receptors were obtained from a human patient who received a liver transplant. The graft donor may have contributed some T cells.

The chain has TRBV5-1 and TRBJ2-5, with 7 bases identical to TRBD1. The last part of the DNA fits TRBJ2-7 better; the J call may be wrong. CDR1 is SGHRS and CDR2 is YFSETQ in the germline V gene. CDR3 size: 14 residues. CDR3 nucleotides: TGCGCCAGCAGCACACAGGGGTCGGACTACGAGCAGTACTTC. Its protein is CASSTQGSDYEQYF.

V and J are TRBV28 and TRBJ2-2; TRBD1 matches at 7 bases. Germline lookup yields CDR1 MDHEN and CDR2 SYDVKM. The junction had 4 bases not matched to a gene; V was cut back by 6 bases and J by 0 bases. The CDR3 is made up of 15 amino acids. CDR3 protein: CASRRDSSNTGELFF. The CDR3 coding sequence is TGTGCCAGCAGAAGGGACAGCTCGAACACCGGGGAGCTGTTTTTT.